This TCR beta chain was obtained from a study of blood T cell repertoires in COVID-19 (TCRdb year 2020). With regard to the full study: Collaborator samples came from the United States, Italy and Spain and covered acute and convalescent phases of COVID-19. Samples came from the ongoing ImmuneRACE study (first 160 participants) plus 1,254 subjects from 6 global collaborators. HLA class I and class II types, where available, came from metadata supplied by the sample provider rather than from assay-based typing. Subjects who had been exposed to COVID-19, were actively infected with it, or had recovered from it provided the deeply sampled blood TCRbeta repertoires that made up the dataset. The material from the prospective study consisted of cDNA or gDNA derived from T cells, B-cell-depleted T cells, or PBMCs. The repertoires were released in a freely available public database meant as a resource for research on the immune response to SARS-CoV-2. A de-identified subject ID, COVID-19 status, age in years and sex were almost always included in the sample metadata.

A remark on this clone: This receptor's antigen is unknown. Base qualities are not at hand, and no much larger clone is one base apart.

Study-wide findings and limitations: Clinical and demographic metadata were provided uncurated, with the amount varying by source and participant.

The CDR3 goes from the cysteine to the phenylalanine over 15 residues. The sequence is cut down to CDR3 DNA, 45 bases in frame from base 1. CDR1 and CDR2 were assigned from the germline V gene (reference sequence) as LNHDA and SQIVND. A distance of 20 bases separates the germline ends of V and J, which lose 6 bases and 5 bases respectively. Each collaborating institution followed its own protocols to collect whole blood in K2EDTA tubes. For TCRbeta analysis, collaborators shipped samples as frozen whole blood, isolated PBMCs, or DNA extracted from either of those sample types. TCRbeta CDR3 regions were amplified from genomic DNA using the immunoSEQ Assay, a bias-controlled multiplex PCR. The original methods were these. Nucleated cell counts per sample were estimated from amplification of reference gene primers within the assay. To quantify the absolute abundance of each unique TCRbeta CDR3 rearrangement, sequence reads were collapsed and filtered. For each sample, productive Simpson clonality was calculated as the square root of Simpson's diversity index over productive rearrangements. Here the immuneACCESS table is served through TCRdb, limited to in-frame sequences with V and J called. Missing clones are a known gap in these copies; in checked studies unresolved V genes cover under half, and the rest lacks a known reason. D and trimming were read from the DNA, whereas the V and J calls and clone size are those reported in that table. The sample table lists under 300,000 clones, approximately 78% of them with a count of one. Of the sample, about an eighth falls within the top ten clones.

Recombination linked TRBV19 to TRBJ2-7; TRBD1 is perhaps the D gene, given 5 matching bases. Specimen: peripheral blood. This receptor was taken from a woman in her sixties or seventies with active or convalescent COVID-19. The CDR3 in this case is CASSPTQGQGDEQYF. The DNA sequence is TGTGCCAGTAGCCCAACCCAGGGCCAGGGCGACGAGCAGTACTTC.